Listed below are T cell receptor beta chains from one sample, sequenced in a study of blood T cells in healthy people across ages. TCRdb fed the 5' RACE reads into MiXCR, producing one record per CDR3 protein. The table shows 1.8 million or so distinct CDR3 sequences, with about 39% occurring only once. Sequenced: blood. These receptors were taken from a human donor in good health. Each CDR3 is given with its conserved first and last residue. Fields, in order: J gene, V gene, CDR3 protein.

J gene: TRBJ1-6
V gene: TRBV20-1
CDR3 protein: CSAIRRQGSSPLHF

J gene: TRBJ2-7
V gene: TRBV11-2
CDR3 protein: CASSLGTHRGSYEQYF

J gene: TRBJ2-3
V gene: TRBV30
CDR3 protein: CATQVAGERRDTQYF

J gene: TRBJ2-7
V gene: TRBV28
CDR3 protein: CASSLRTDAEQYF

J gene: TRBJ2-1
V gene: TRBV3-1
CDR3 protein: CASSHWGGATGNERFF

J gene: TRBJ1-2
V gene: TRBV4-3
CDR3 protein: CASSRATGTDSSSYTF

J gene: TRBJ1-4
V gene: TRBV7-2
CDR3 protein: CASSPAQVNEKLFF

J gene: TRBJ2-7
V gene: TRBV11-2
CDR3 protein: CASSLDSSGSSYEQYF

J gene: TRBJ2-5
V gene: TRBV20-1
CDR3 protein: CSARDLRGGGETQYF

J gene: TRBJ1-2
V gene: TRBV7-9
CDR3 protein: CASSLAVGIPFYRYTF

J gene: TRBJ2-3
V gene: TRBV24-1
CDR3 protein: CATSDPGQGTDTQYF

J gene: TRBJ1-2
V gene: TRBV21-1
CDR3 protein: CASSKAGRAYYGYTF

J gene: TRBJ1-5
V gene: TRBV30
CDR3 protein: CAWGRQGRKEPQHF

J gene: TRBJ2-3
V gene: TRBV5-6
CDR3 protein: CASSEPGQQYTDTQYF

J gene: TRBJ1-2
V gene: TRBV20-1
CDR3 protein: CSAGGFRYGYTF

J gene: TRBJ2-1
V gene: TRBV20-1
CDR3 protein: CSAEAGVASYNEQFF

J gene: TRBJ2-5
V gene: TRBV6-6
CDR3 protein: CASTQGSETQYF

J gene: TRBJ2-5
V gene: TRBV11-1
CDR3 protein: CASSPYRPPGQETQYF

J gene: TRBJ1-2
V gene: TRBV6-5
CDR3 protein: CASRSRVLEYGYTF

J gene: TRBJ2-1
V gene: TRBV7-9
CDR3 protein: CASSSPAGDTYNEQFF

J gene: TRBJ2-4
V gene: TRBV9
CDR3 protein: CASSPEPGGGIQYF

J gene: TRBJ2-3
V gene: TRBV5-1
CDR3 protein: CASSLAQSGDTQYF

J gene: TRBJ1-5
V gene: TRBV7-9
CDR3 protein: CASRADREDQPQHF

J gene: TRBJ2-5
V gene: TRBV7-2
CDR3 protein: CASSVGTSGGRETQYF

J gene: TRBJ2-2
V gene: TRBV5-1
CDR3 protein: CASSYWETGELFF

J gene: TRBJ2-5
V gene: TRBV3-1
CDR3 protein: CASSRQQGVQETQYF

J gene: TRBJ2-7
V gene: TRBV6-5
CDR3 protein: CASGPGLPYEQYF

J gene: TRBJ1-4
V gene: TRBV10-3
CDR3 protein: CASGEQSNEKLFF

J gene: TRBJ2-5
V gene: TRBV6-2/TRBV6-3
CDR3 protein: CASSYSPGEWDETQYF

J gene: TRBJ1-5
V gene: TRBV15
CDR3 protein: CATSRGGTDSQPQHF

J gene: TRBJ2-3
V gene: TRBV6-6
CDR3 protein: CASSPGIRRDTQYF

J gene: TRBJ1-2
V gene: TRBV7-6
CDR3 protein: CASSPGAGTGQATF

J gene: TRBJ2-2
V gene: TRBV3-1
CDR3 protein: CASSQVVARADTGELFF

J gene: TRBJ2-1
V gene: TRBV7-2
CDR3 protein: CASSSSWNEQFF

J gene: TRBJ2-2
V gene: TRBV12-3/TRBV12-4
CDR3 protein: CASSPIGTGELFF

J gene: TRBJ1-3
V gene: TRBV7-2
CDR3 protein: CASSLVRELGNTIYF

J gene: TRBJ2-1
V gene: TRBV20-1
CDR3 protein: CSARVARKDSYNEQFF

J gene: TRBJ2-4
V gene: TRBV2
CDR3 protein: CASSEATGRAKNIQYF

J gene: TRBJ1-5
V gene: TRBV6-5
CDR3 protein: CASSPDRDGGNQPQHF

J gene: TRBJ1-4
V gene: TRBV20-1
CDR3 protein: CSARDVTSTNEKLFF

J gene: TRBJ1-5
V gene: TRBV20-1
CDR3 protein: CSARARISNQPQHF

J gene: TRBJ1-5
V gene: TRBV20-1
CDR3 protein: CSASGTSNQPQHF

J gene: TRBJ1-1
V gene: TRBV5-1
CDR3 protein: CASSLGQGNDEAFF

J gene: TRBJ2-3
V gene: TRBV12-3/TRBV12-4
CDR3 protein: CASSRRAGPDVQYF

J gene: TRBJ1-1
V gene: TRBV7-9
CDR3 protein: CASSLALGVSYTEAFF

J gene: TRBJ2-3
V gene: TRBV20-1
CDR3 protein: CSAVTVADTQYF

J gene: TRBJ1-1
V gene: TRBV12-3/TRBV12-4
CDR3 protein: CASSLKGNTEAFF

J gene: TRBJ2-1
V gene: TRBV18
CDR3 protein: CASSLPGTSGYNEQFF

J gene: TRBJ1-5
V gene: TRBV27
CDR3 protein: CASSFHPTVNQPQHF

J gene: TRBJ2-5
V gene: TRBV4-1
CDR3 protein: CASSPHSETQYF

J gene: TRBJ2-5
V gene: TRBV28
CDR3 protein: CASSAWTGGSETQYF

J gene: TRBJ1-6
V gene: TRBV10-3
CDR3 protein: CAISGDSNSPLHF

J gene: TRBJ2-3
V gene: TRBV5-1
CDR3 protein: CASSLGASHYTDTQYF

J gene: TRBJ1-2
V gene: TRBV3-1
CDR3 protein: CASSPTTAGGFYGYTF

J gene: TRBJ2-7
V gene: TRBV24-1
CDR3 protein: CATSPRDTDHYEQYF

J gene: TRBJ1-2
V gene: TRBV20-1
CDR3 protein: CSSTSVYGYTF

J gene: TRBJ2-5
V gene: TRBV29-1
CDR3 protein: CSVRPTGAQETQYF

J gene: .
V gene: TRBV7-2
CDR3 protein: CASSLDTGHPYEQYF